The clone carrying this T cell receptor beta chain has just a few counts. Its antigen remains unidentified. Germline CDR1 is SNHLY and CDR2 is FYNNEI. The CDR3 runs to 16 residues. Trimming shortened V by 5 bases and J by 0 bases, and 11 bases separated the two germline ends. This sample was included in a study of T-cell memory formation after mild COVID-19. Study-level information: Largely, TCR clusters stayed within a single donor.

TCRdb reanalysed the 5' RACE reads using MiXCR and keeps one entry per CDR3 protein. The sample has around 200,000 distinct CDR3 sequences; over 20% are singletons. Whole-study findings and limits: Largely, contracting CD4+ clones fell within CM and EM, and contracting CD8+ clones within EMRA. SARS-CoV-2 specificity was not confirmed for second-wave clones peaking on day 37.

This TCR was sampled from an adult woman who had mild COVID-19 (a few samples of this study predate the infection). Cell type and time point are not known. This sequence joins TRBV2 and TRBJ1-6; no reliable D call. Sequenced: PBMCs or a T cell subset sorted from them (not recorded which). DNA for the CDR3: TGTGCCAGCAGTTCGACTCCCAGCTCCTATAATTCACCCCTCCACTTT. It translates to CASSSTPSSYNSPLHF.